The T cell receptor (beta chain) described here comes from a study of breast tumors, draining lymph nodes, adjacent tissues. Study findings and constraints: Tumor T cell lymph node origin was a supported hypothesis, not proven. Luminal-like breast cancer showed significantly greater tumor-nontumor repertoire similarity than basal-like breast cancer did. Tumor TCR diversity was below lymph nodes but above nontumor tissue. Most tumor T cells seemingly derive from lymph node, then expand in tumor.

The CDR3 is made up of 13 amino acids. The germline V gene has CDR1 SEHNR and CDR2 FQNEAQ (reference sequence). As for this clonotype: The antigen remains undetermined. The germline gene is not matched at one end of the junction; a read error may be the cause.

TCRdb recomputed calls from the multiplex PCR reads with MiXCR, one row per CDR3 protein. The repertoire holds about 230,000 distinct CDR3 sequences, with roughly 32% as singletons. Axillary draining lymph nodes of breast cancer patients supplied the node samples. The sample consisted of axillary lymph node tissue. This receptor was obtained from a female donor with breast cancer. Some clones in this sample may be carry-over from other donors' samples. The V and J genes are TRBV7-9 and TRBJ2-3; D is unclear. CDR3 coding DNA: TGTACCAGTATCCCCCCCGGCACAGATACGCAGTATTTT. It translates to CTSIPPGTDTQYF.